The next 11 T cell receptor beta chains were all read from a single sample in a study of blood T cell repertoires in COVID-19 (dated by TCRdb to about 2020). Receptor libraries were prepared by the immunoSEQ multiplex PCR assay. TCRdb provides this immuneACCESS table in a form limited to in-frame rearrangements. Some clones are lacking; in checked studies, under half of them reflect an unresolved V gene, and why the rest are absent is not known. Counted in this sample were 350,000 or so clones; approximately 91% of them appeared once. Approximately 1% of the sample rests with the top ten. Sample: PBMCs or T cells enriched from blood (not recorded which). The receptors derive from a woman in her 30s who had been exposed to COVID-19.

The V and J genes are TRBV7-8 and TRBJ2-3; TRBD2 aligns across 7 bases. The CDR3 is 15 residues long. V lost 7 bases, J lost 5 bases, and 12 bases stayed unmatched. CDR1 and CDR2 from the germline V gene are SGHVS and FQNEAQ. The CDR3 sequence: CASILSAGAIDTQYF. CDR3 nucleotide sequence: TGTGCCAGCATCCTATCGGCGGGAGCCATAGATACGCAGTATTTT.

The gene calls are TRBV5-5 and TRBJ1-1; D call uncertain. This CDR3 contains 16 residues. The germline V gene has CDR1 SGHKS and CDR2 YYEKEE (reference sequence). Trimming cost V 0 bases and J 5 bases, with 17 bases left between them. The CDR3 loop is CASSLEFGVLRTEAFF. CDR3 DNA: TGTGCCAGCAGCTTGGAGTTTGGCGTCTTGCGGACTGAAGCTTTCTTT.

The chain has TRBV7-7 and TRBJ1-1; D is unresolved. Germline CDR1 and CDR2: SSHAT and FNYEAQ (reference sequence). This CDR3 contains 11 residues. CDR3 amino acids: CASGNGAEAFF. The CDR3 region has the DNA TGTGCTAGCGGAAACGGGGCTGAAGCTTTCTTT.

This clone is a singleton in its sample. The J gene is TRBJ2-7, the V gene TRBV7-3; 8 nucleotides line up with TRBD1. The J segment lost 5 bases and the V segment lost 4 bases, leaving 7 bases of the junction unmatched. This CDR3 region has 14 residues. Germline V lookup: CDR1 SGHTA, CDR2 FQGTGA. CDR3 sequence reads: CASSSRTGSDEQYF. In nucleotides, the CDR3 is TGTGCCAGCAGCTCAAGGACAGGGTCCGACGAGCAGTACTTC.

The chain employs TRBV10-1 and TRBJ2-2; 10 bases are shared with TRBD2. V dropped 3 bases and J dropped 5; count of bases not matched to a gene: 0. Per the germline V gene, CDR1 is WNHNN and CDR2 is SYGVQD (reference sequence). This CDR3 is 14 amino acids long. This chain's CDR3 is CASSELAGTGELFF. The CDR3 DNA follows: TGCGCCAGCAGTGAACTAGCGGGGACCGGGGAGCTGTTTTTT.

This sequence joins TRBV12-3 or TRBV12-4 and TRBJ1-1; 9 nucleotides agree with TRBD1. The V and J ends lost 9 bases and 0 bases, in that order; junction bases with no gene match: 2. The CDR3 spans 13 residues. The CDR3 DNA is TGTGCCAGTGACAGGGGGTTGAACACTGAAGCTTTCTTT. Amino acid sequence: CASDRGLNTEAFF.

V and J are TRBV10-2 and TRBJ2-5; 9 nucleotides line up with TRBD1. V was clipped by 2 bases and J by 5 bases; unmatched bases: 12. Germline V gene data show CDR1 as WSHSY and CDR2 as SAAADI. The CDR3 has 17 residues. For the CDR3, the DNA is TGCGCCAGCAGTGAGGACAGGGGGTTTGAATCTCAGGAGACCCAGTACTTC. Translating it yields CASSEDRGFESQETQYF.

The CDR3 loop reads CACPFVANYGYTF. The CDR3 DNA reads TGTGCCTGCCCCTTTGTAGCTAACTATGGCTACACCTTC. V usage is TRBV30 and J usage is TRBJ1-2; D remains unclear. The CDR3 runs 13 residues. V was cut by 6 bases and J by 0 bases, with 11 bases left in between. Germline CDR1 GTSNPN, CDR2 SVGIG (reference sequence).

The chain carries TRBV18 and TRBJ2-7; 10 nucleotides match TRBD1. Losses at the gene ends were 3 bases for V and 5 bases for J; bases not matched to a gene: 7. Germline V gene data show CDR1 as KGHSH and CDR2 as LQKENI. CDR3 length equals 15 residues. CDR3 residues: CASSPSRDRGHEQYF. DNA of the CDR3: TGTGCCAGCTCACCTAGCCGGGACAGGGGCCACGAGCAGTACTTC.

V and J are TRBV30 and TRBJ2-3; perhaps TRBD1 as D (5 bases). Germline values: CDR1 GTSNPN, CDR2 SVGIG (reference sequence). The CDR3 is 15 residues long. Trimming removed 0 bases at V and 9 bases at J, with 19 bases between. The CDR3 DNA follows: TGTGCCTGGAGTGTACCAGGGTCAGTGTTCTCGACGCAGTATTTT. As protein: CAWSVPGSVFSTQYF.

There are a few counts of this clone. The genes are TRBV19 and TRBJ1-1, with D maybe TRBD1 (5 bases). Trimming removed 2 bases at V and 7 bases at J, with 11 bases between. CDR3 size: 13 residues. Germline V gene sequence: CDR1 LNHDA, CDR2 SQIVND (reference sequence). In DNA, the CDR3 is TGTGCCAGTAGTATATCGGGGGGGAGTGAAGCTTTCTTT. It translates to CASSISGGSEAFF.